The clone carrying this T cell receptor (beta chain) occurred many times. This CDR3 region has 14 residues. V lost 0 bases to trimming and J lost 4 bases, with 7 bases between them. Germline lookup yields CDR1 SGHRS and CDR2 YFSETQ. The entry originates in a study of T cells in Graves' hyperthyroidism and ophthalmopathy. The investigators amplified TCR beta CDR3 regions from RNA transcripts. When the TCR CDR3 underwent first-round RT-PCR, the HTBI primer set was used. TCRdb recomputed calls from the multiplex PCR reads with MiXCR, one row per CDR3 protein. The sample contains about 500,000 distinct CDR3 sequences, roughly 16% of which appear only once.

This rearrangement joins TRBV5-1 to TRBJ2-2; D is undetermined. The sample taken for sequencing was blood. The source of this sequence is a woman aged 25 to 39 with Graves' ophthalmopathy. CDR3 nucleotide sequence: TGCGCCAGCAGCTTGGGGGCCTTCACCGGGGAGCTGTTTTTT. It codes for CASSLGAFTGELFF.